The rows below give T cell receptor beta chains drawn from one sample of a study of OX40 agonist ivuxolimab in advanced cancers. Clones were sequenced by immunoSEQ multiplex PCR, and TCRdb holds only the in-frame ones, with some missing. This table has tens of thousands of clones, approximately 90% appearing once. Material: CD4+ or CD8+ T cells sorted from blood, obtained in a trial of the OX40 agonist ivuxolimab. Source of these receptors: an adult with an advanced solid tumor such as melanoma, head and neck, liver or kidney cancer. CDR3s include the opening cysteine and the closing phenylalanine or tryptophan. A D gene is named only where the DNA matches it firmly. Clone size appears in some rows only: once, few, many, or a class for an expanded clone.

j_gene: TRBJ1-1; abundance: .; v_gene: TRBV6-6; d_gene: .; CDR3aa: CASSYDSTNTEAFF; CDR3nt: TGTGCCAGCAGTTACGATTCGACGAACACTGAAGCTTTCTTT
j_gene: TRBJ1-4; abundance: .; v_gene: TRBV11-2; d_gene: TRBD1; CDR3aa: CASSTGQGGEKLFF; CDR3nt: TGTGCCAGCAGCACCGGACAGGGCGGCGAAAAACTGTTTTTT
j_gene: TRBJ1-1; abundance: .; v_gene: TRBV20-1; d_gene: .; CDR3aa: CSARGNTEAFF; CDR3nt: TGCAGTGCTAGGGGGAACACTGAAGCTTTCTTT
j_gene: TRBJ2-3; abundance: .; v_gene: TRBV10-1; d_gene: .; CDR3aa: CASSRTSEGADTQYF; CDR3nt: TGCGCCAGCAGCCGGACTAGTGAGGGGGCAGATACGCAGTATTTT
j_gene: TRBJ2-2; abundance: .; v_gene: TRBV6-1; d_gene: .; CDR3aa: CASSEFWANTGELFF; CDR3nt: TGTGCCAGCAGTGAATTCTGGGCGAACACCGGGGAGCTGTTTTTT
j_gene: TRBJ2-7; abundance: once; v_gene: TRBV7-8; d_gene: .; CDR3aa: CVSSFGGRTYEQYF; CDR3nt: TGTGTCAGCAGCTTCGGGGGACGGACCTACGAGCAGTACTTC
j_gene: TRBJ2-7; abundance: .; v_gene: TRBV7-9; d_gene: .; CDR3aa: CASSLIPASYEQYF; CDR3nt: TGTGCCAGCAGCTTAATACCTGCATCCTACGAGCAGTACTTC
j_gene: TRBJ2-2; abundance: .; v_gene: TRBV5-1; d_gene: TRBD2; CDR3aa: CASSFGGGFDTGELFF; CDR3nt: TGCGCCAGCAGCTTCGGGGGAGGGTTTGACACCGGGGAGCTGTTTTTT
j_gene: TRBJ1-1; abundance: .; v_gene: TRBV19; d_gene: .; CDR3aa: CASSIDLWQGNTEAFF; CDR3nt: TGTGCCAGTAGTATAGATCTATGGCAGGGGAACACTGAAGCTTTCTTT
j_gene: TRBJ1-6; abundance: .; v_gene: TRBV6-1; d_gene: .; CDR3aa: CASTPGAGHNSPLHF; CDR3nt: TGTGCCAGCACCCCAGGGGCAGGGCATAATTCACCCCTCCACTTT
j_gene: TRBJ1-2; abundance: .; v_gene: TRBV5-1; d_gene: .; CDR3aa: CASSRNSNYGYTF; CDR3nt: TGCGCCAGCAGCCGAAACTCCAACTATGGCTACACCTTC
j_gene: TRBJ2-2; abundance: few; v_gene: TRBV6-1; d_gene: .; CDR3aa: CASSPVVTGELFF; CDR3nt: TGTGCCAGCAGTCCGGTGGTCACCGGGGAGCTGTTTTTT
j_gene: TRBJ1-2; abundance: .; v_gene: TRBV6-1; d_gene: .; CDR3aa: CASSARPGDYGYTF; CDR3nt: TGTGCCAGCAGCGCCCGTCCGGGGGATTATGGCTACACCTTC
j_gene: TRBJ2-4; abundance: .; v_gene: TRBV6-5; d_gene: .; CDR3aa: CASSQGTNIQYF; CDR3nt: TGTGCCAGCAGTCAAGGAACAAACATTCAGTACTTC
j_gene: TRBJ2-7; abundance: .; v_gene: TRBV28; d_gene: TRBD2; CDR3aa: CASSSNSGRIDEQYF; CDR3nt: TGTGCCAGCAGTTCTAATAGCGGGAGAATCGACGAGCAGTACTTC
j_gene: TRBJ2-3; abundance: .; v_gene: TRBV7-6; d_gene: .; CDR3aa: CASSSTGGRDTQYF; CDR3nt: TGTGCCAGCAGCTCGACCGGGGGTAGGGATACGCAGTATTTT